The 24 T cell receptor beta chains in this list originate from one sample, sequenced in a study of spatial heterogeneity in lung cancer (dated by TCRdb to about 2019). The library was generated by 5' RACE. Sequencing used a NextSeq 500. The public reads were reanalyzed by TCRdb: fastp trimming at Q25, MiXCR alignment, in-frame beta chains only. Identical CDR3 proteins give one entry, which carries the most common genes and DNA. The sample has more than 60,000 distinct CDR3 sequences on record, around 7.8% of them singletons. The top ten constitute almost 7% of the sample. The time point label corresponds to: sample taken at primary tumor resection. The specimen comprised PBMCs, sampled at surgery. These receptor sequences come from a male donor with early-stage non-small cell lung cancer.

The CDR3 region has the DNA TGCGCCAGCAGCTTGATTCCGGGACTAGCGGGAGAATCAGCCAAAAACATTCAGTACTTC. Its translation: CASSLIPGLAGESAKNIQYF. The chain has TRBV5-1 and TRBJ2-4; TRBD2 agrees at 14 bases. CDR3 length: 20 amino acids. Germline V gene data show CDR1 as SGHRS and CDR2 as YFSETQ. J gave up 0 bases and V 1 base, and 9 bases lay outside the gene matches.

This clonotype was observed at least ten times. The V call is TRBV3-1, the J call TRBJ1-1; D not resolved. The CDR3 runs to 14 residues. Germline V gene sequence: CDR1 LGHDT, CDR2 YNNKEL (reference sequence). Trimming cost V 4 bases and J 12 bases, with 21 bases left between them. The CDR3 coding sequence is TGTGCCAGCAGCCCGTACGTAGGGCCGAAGCGAACTTTCTTT. Its protein product is CASSPYVGPKRTFF.

The chain uses TRBV11-2 and TRBJ2-7; D perhaps matches TRBD2 (5 bases). This CDR3 spans 14 amino acids. Germline CDR1 SGHAT, CDR2 FQNNGV. Deletions cut 2 bases from V and 7 bases from J, with 15 bases between. The CDR3 bases are TGTGCCAGCAGCTTAAAACTAGGTGTTGGGGAGCAGTACTTC. Its translation is CASSLKLGVGEQYF.

This clonotype was counted ten times or more. This sequence joins TRBV25-1 and TRBJ1-2; 9 positions agree with TRBD1. J gave up 0 bases and V 4 bases, and 6 bases lay outside the gene matches. This CDR3 has 16 residues. The germline CDR1 and CDR2 sequences are MGHDK and SYGVNS. The CDR3: CASSGGQGTANYGYTF. The CDR3 region has the DNA TGTGCCAGCAGTGGGGGACAGGGTACGGCTAACTATGGCTACACCTTC.

The chain is built from TRBV5-6 and TRBJ2-1, with D maybe TRBD1 (5 bases). Trimming took 4 bases from V and 6 from J, leaving 11 bases between them. CDR1 is SGHDT and CDR2 is YYEEEE in the germline V gene. CDR3 length equals 13 residues. The CDR3 is CASSNDSPNEQFF. For the CDR3, the DNA is TGTGCCAGCAGCAACGACAGCCCCAATGAGCAGTTCTTC.

This clonotype occurred many times. The V call is TRBV20-1, the J call TRBJ2-6; D not resolved. CDR3 length equals 13 residues. Trimming cost V 5 bases and J 1 base, with 6 bases left between them. Germline V gene sequence: CDR1 DFQATT, CDR2 SNEGSKA (reference sequence). CDR3 nucleotide sequence: TGCAGTGCTGAGGAGTCTGGGGCCAACGTCCTGACTTTC. Translation gives CSAEESGANVLTF.

This clonotype came up many times. V usage is TRBV6-1 and J usage is TRBJ1-6; 7 bases match TRBD1. The junction had 15 bases not matched to a gene; V was cut back by 6 bases and J by 7 bases. The CDR3 is made up of 17 amino acids. The germline V gene has CDR1 MNHNS and CDR2 SASEGT. CDR3: CASRTFGTAPQNSPLHF. The DNA for the CDR3 is TGTGCCAGCAGAACCTTCGGGACAGCTCCCCAAAATTCACCCCTCCACTTT.

This clonotype was seen many times. The chain carries TRBV4-2 and TRBJ1-5; unclear D gene. This CDR3 is built from 16 residues. The V end lost 0 bases, the J end lost 0 bases, and 9 bases lay between the germline ends. Germline lookup yields CDR1 LGHNA and CDR2 YNFKEQ. CDR3 amino acids: CASSQDDESSNQPQHF. CDR3 bases: TGTGCCAGCAGCCAAGATGATGAGTCTAGCAATCAGCCCCAGCATTTT.

The table lists this clonotype with many counts. V and J are TRBV3-1 and TRBJ2-7; TRBD1 might be the D (6 bases). The CDR3 loop spans 15 amino acids. Per the germline V gene, CDR1 is LGHDT and CDR2 is YNNKEL (reference sequence). V was pared by 1 base and J by 2 bases, with 12 bases between. The CDR3 is CASSQAWQGPYEQYF. CDR3 DNA sequence: TGTGCCAGCAGCCAAGCGTGGCAGGGGCCCTACGAGCAGTACTTC.

This clonotype was seen only a few times. J is TRBJ1-1 and V is TRBV19; possible D gene TRBD1, 6 bases. This CDR3 comprises 13 residues. Trimming removed 7 bases from V and 4 bases from J, with 13 bases in between. From germline, CDR1 is LNHDA and CDR2 SQIVND (reference sequence). Here the CDR3 reads CASTLGGSTEAFF. The CDR3 DNA is TGTGCCAGTACCCTAGGGGGTAGCACTGAAGCTTTCTTT.

This rearrangement joins TRBV28 to TRBJ1-6; 9 nucleotides match TRBD1. This CDR3 has 17 residues. The V gene end was trimmed by 2 bases and the J gene end by 0 bases; junction bases not matched to a gene: 2. The germline gives CDR1 MDHEN, CDR2 SYDVKM. The CDR3 region is CASSLIQGASYNSPLHF. CDR3 bases: TGTGCCAGCAGTTTAATACAGGGGGCCTCCTATAATTCACCCCTCCACTTT.

This clonotype was seen at least ten times. The J gene is TRBJ2-3, the V gene TRBV6-2 or TRBV6-3; 7 bases agree with TRBD2. Germline CDR1 is MNHEY and CDR2 is SVGEGT. With V trimmed by 3 bases and J by 7 bases, 10 bases remained unmatched. The CDR3 contains 15 residues. The DNA of the CDR3 is TGTGCCAGCAGTTATGTTTTGCGGGAGCGAAATACGCAGTATTTT. Amino acids: CASSYVLRERNTQYF.

In this sample, this clonotype turned up a few times. This chain uses TRBV20-1 with TRBJ2-7; D is perhaps TRBD1 (6 bases). Germline V gives CDR1 DFQATT, CDR2 SNEGSKA (reference sequence). The germline V and J ends were trimmed by 0 bases and 0 bases, with 12 bases remaining between them. The CDR3 covers 15 residues. For the CDR3, the DNA is TGCAGTGCTAGAGATTCAGGGGCAAGCTCCTACGAGCAGTACTTC. Translation gives CSARDSGASSYEQYF.

The chain links TRBV2 to TRBJ1-1, with 9 positions matching TRBD1. The CDR3 is 11 amino acids. Germline V gene data show CDR1 as SNHLY and CDR2 as FYNNEI. V gave up 8 bases and J gave up 10 bases; unmatched junction bases: 5. CDR3 nucleotides: TGTGCCAGCCTGGGACAGGGAGCAGCTTTCTTT. It is translated as CASLGQGAAFF.

This clonotype was picked up a small number of times. The rearrangement joins TRBV18 to TRBJ1-1; possible D gene TRBD1, 6 bases. V lost 6 bases, J lost 6 bases, and 14 bases lay in between. The CDR3 covers 13 residues. Germline CDR1 reads KGHSH; CDR2 reads LQKENI. CDR3 protein: CASSIGGGAEAFF. CDR3 DNA: TGTGCCAGCTCTATAGGGGGTGGTGCTGAAGCTTTCTTT.

This clonotype has just a few counts. The J gene is TRBJ1-1, the V gene TRBV2, with D maybe TRBD1 (6 bases). The V gene's germline CDR1 is SNHLY and CDR2 FYNNEI. Trimming stripped 5 bases from V and 4 bases from J, with 14 bases between. The CDR3 runs 14 residues. CDR3 DNA sequence: TGTGCCAGCAGTATGACAGGCCGCGGCACTGAAGCTTTCTTT. It is translated as CASSMTGRGTEAFF.

This clonotype appeared a few times. The chain links TRBV5-1 to TRBJ2-1; D is possibly TRBD1 (6 bases). The germline V and J ends were trimmed by 0 bases and 8 bases, with 21 bases remaining between them. Germline V CDR1 and CDR2: SGHRS, YFSETQ. The CDR3 runs 17 residues. This chain's CDR3 is CASSLAGRGLAGDEQFF. The CDR3 nucleotides read TGCGCCAGCAGCTTGGCGGGCAGGGGCCTAGCTGGCGATGAGCAGTTCTTC.

The chain has TRBV19 and TRBJ2-1, with D unclear. The germline CDR1 and CDR2 sequences are LNHDA and SQIVND (reference sequence). The V gene lost 7 bases and the J gene lost 9 bases, with 16 bases spanning the gap. The CDR3 has 13 amino acids. CDR3 protein: CASKGFPTGEQFF. CDR3 nucleotide sequence: TGTGCCAGTAAGGGATTCCCGACCGGTGAGCAGTTCTTC. Using reference TRBV19 and TRBJ2-1 for the parts outside the CDR3, the full variable domain is DGGITQSPKYLFRKEGQNVTLSCEQNLNHDAMYWYRQDPGQGLRLIYYSQIVNDFQKGDIAEGYSVSREKKESFPLTVTSAQKNPTAFYLCASKGFPTGEQFFGPGTRLTVL.

This clonotype was detected many times. V gene TRBV11-3 combines with J gene TRBJ2-1; tentatively, D is TRBD2 (5 bases). The V end was cut by 3 bases, the J end by 12 bases, with 24 bases between. CDR1 is SGHNT, CDR2 YENEEA, per germline. The CDR3 sequence is 16 residues long. The CDR3, as DNA: TGTGCCAGCAGCTTCGAGGGAGCGTCCCCCCGAGAAAGGCAGTTCTTC. Translating gives CASSFEGASPRERQFF.

This clonotype was seen ten or more times. The chain links TRBV30 to TRBJ2-7, with D maybe TRBD1 (6 bases). In germline, CDR1 is GTSNPN, CDR2 SVGIG (reference sequence). Trimming took off 0 bases at V and 4 bases at J, with 13 bases between the two ends. The CDR3 runs to 14 residues. This CDR3 is CAWSVPQGRYEQYF. The CDR3 DNA is TGTGCCTGGAGTGTACCCCAGGGGAGATACGAGCAGTACTTC.

This clonotype was seen ten or more times. This chain links TRBV28 with TRBJ1-5, with unresolved D. The CDR3 length is 14 residues. V was shortened by 6 bases and J by 1 base, with 10 bases between the two germline ends. The germline V gene encodes CDR1 MDHEN and CDR2 SYDVKM. CDR3 nucleotides: TGTGCCAGCAGCCGGACGGCCAGCAATCAGCCCCAGCATTTT. This gives the protein CASSRTASNQPQHF.

A few counts support this clonotype. The chain joins TRBV5-6 to TRBJ2-7, with D possibly being TRBD2 (6 bases). V lost 4 bases to trimming and J lost 4 bases, with 15 bases between them. Germline CDR1 SGHDT, CDR2 YYEEEE. The CDR3 length is 14 residues. The DNA for the CDR3 is TGTGCCAGCAGCCCAACGGGGGAAGGTTACGAGCAGTACTTC. It translates to CASSPTGEGYEQYF.

This chain links TRBV29-1 with TRBJ2-1, with a tentative D call TRBD1 (6 bases). V lost 6 bases to trimming and J lost 1 base, with 13 bases between them. The CDR3 has 14 residues. Germline V gene sequence: CDR1 SQVTM, CDR2 ANQGSEA. The CDR3 DNA is TGCAGCGTAACAGGGAGTGGATCCTACAATGAGCAGTTCTTC. Translation gives CSVTGSGSYNEQFF.

This clonotype has ten or more counts. The chain combines TRBV5-1 with TRBJ2-7; D is perhaps TRBD1 (5 bases). The ends were cut back, 2 bases at V and 3 bases at J, with 18 bases in the middle. The CDR3 spans 16 residues. Germline-derived CDR1 and CDR2 are SGHRS and YFSETQ. The CDR3 is CASSLGPRQLDYEQYF. The CDR3 DNA is TGCGCCAGCAGCTTAGGTCCTCGACAGCTAGACTACGAGCAGTACTTC.